This T cell receptor (beta chain) was identified in a study of cytomegalovirus exposure and HLA in healthy donors. Germline CDR1 LGHNA, CDR2 YSLEER. Trimming took 4 bases from V and 5 from J; bases not matched to a gene: 5. The CDR3 covers 13 residues. Both 60 Vbeta primers and 13 Jbeta primers went into the PCR. Assay: immunoSEQ multiplex PCR; the TCRdb copy retains only in-frame clones and omits some. The sample lists 150,000 to 200,000 clones, roughly 76% occurring once. Sequencing was done on a sample of PBMCs. The TCR comes from a woman in her forties or fifties in good health and CMV-seronegative. The V and J genes are TRBV4-3 and TRBJ2-7; 7 nucleotides align to TRBD2. CDR3 sequence: CASSPAGGDEQYF. CDR3 nucleotide sequence: TGCGCCAGCAGCCCCGCTGGGGGGGACGAGCAGTACTTC.